The clone carrying this T cell receptor (beta chain) was seen a handful of times. Its antigen is currently unknown. This entry is derived from a study of T cells in Graves' hyperthyroidism and ophthalmopathy. What was amplified from RNA transcripts were TCR beta CDR3 regions. The TCR CDR3 first-round RT-PCR relied on the HTBI primer set. TCRdb re-analysed the multiplex PCR reads in MiXCR, keeping a single row per CDR3 protein. Of more than 650,000 distinct CDR3 sequences listed, around 15% are singletons. A lack of ophthalmopathy progression within 18 months defined stable Graves' hyperthyroidism. Exclusion criteria comprised uncontrolled infection, other autoimmune disease, pregnancy or lactation. Each diagnosis drew on symptoms, thyroxine, TRAb, thyroid ultrasound and orbital computed tomography findings. CDR1 and CDR2 (germline): SGDLS, YYNGEE. The CDR3 consists of 16 residues. V was shortened by 0 bases and J by 3 bases, with 16 bases between the two germline ends.

Study results and limitations: Within blood appeared most thyroid clonotypes that had expanded above 0.001.

The sequenced material came from blood. This TCR was sampled from a woman under 30 with Graves' hyperthyroidism. J is TRBJ2-7 and V is TRBV9, with a weak D call TRBD2 (5 bases). The CDR3 coding sequence is TGTGCCAGCAGCGTAGCCAGCCAGGCCGGGGACTACGAGCAGTACTTC. Protein: CASSVASQAGDYEQYF.